The clone carrying this TCR beta chain turned up a few times. The antigen remains undetermined. The method was immunoSEQ multiplex PCR; TCRdb's version includes in-frame clones alone and lacks a portion of them. The sample lists some 74,000 clones, around nine tenths seen once, with around 1.3% in the top ten. The data stem from a study of T cell responses to AZD1222 COVID-19 vaccine. The study, taken as a whole, reports: Within unmutated variant regions lay the reported targets of nearly half of spike-specific TCRs. Most donors were white British, females outnumbered males, and clonal diversity was possibly underestimated. All repertoire sampling was performed exclusively after the peak T cell response.

Germline CDR1 and CDR2: SGDLS and YYNGEE. The CDR3 totals 16 residues. Trimming stripped 2 bases from V and 7 bases from J, with 16 bases between. The chain has TRBV9 and TRBJ1-6; D gene ambiguous. Sequenced material: peripheral blood, taken 28 days after the second AZD1222 dose. This sequence originates from an adult who received the AZD1222 COVID-19 vaccine. DNA of the CDR3: TGTGCCAGCAGCGTTACGCCCGGGCCCGGGAATTCACCCCTCCACTTT. It specifies CASSVTPGPGNSPLHF.